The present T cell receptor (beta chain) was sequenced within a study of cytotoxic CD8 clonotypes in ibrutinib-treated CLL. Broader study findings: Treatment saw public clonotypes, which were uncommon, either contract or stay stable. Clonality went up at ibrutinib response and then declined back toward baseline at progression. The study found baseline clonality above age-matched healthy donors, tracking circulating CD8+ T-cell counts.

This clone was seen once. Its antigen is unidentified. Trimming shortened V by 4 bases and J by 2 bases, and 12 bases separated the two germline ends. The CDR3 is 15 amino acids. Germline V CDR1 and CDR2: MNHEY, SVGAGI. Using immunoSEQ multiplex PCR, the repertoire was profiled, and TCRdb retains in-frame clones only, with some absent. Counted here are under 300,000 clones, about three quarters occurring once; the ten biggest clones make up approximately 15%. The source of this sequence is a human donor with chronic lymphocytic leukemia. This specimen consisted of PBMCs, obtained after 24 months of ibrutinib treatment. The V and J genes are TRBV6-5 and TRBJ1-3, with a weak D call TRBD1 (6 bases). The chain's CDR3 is CASSLDSDTGNTIYF. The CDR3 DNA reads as TGTGCCAGCAGTTTGGACAGTGATACTGGAAACACCATATATTTT.